Given below is one TCR beta chain in context. Its target antigen remains unknown. Nothing much larger sits one base from this clone, and base qualities are not available. TCRbeta CDR3 regions were amplified from genomic DNA by means of the immunoSEQ Assay, a bias-controlled multiplex PCR. As for the original processing: Nucleated cell counts per sample were estimated from amplification of reference gene primers within the assay. To quantify the absolute abundance of each unique TCRbeta CDR3 rearrangement, sequence reads were collapsed and filtered. For each sample, productive Simpson clonality was calculated as the square root of Simpson's diversity index over productive rearrangements. TCRdb obtained this table from immuneACCESS and retained in-frame rearrangements with V and J assigned. These tables miss some clones; where compared with another copy, unresolved V genes account for less than half of the shortfall, and the remainder is unexplained. V and J calls and clone size follow that table, whereas D and trimming were derived from the DNA. Within this sample are approximately 300,000 clones, with under 90% of them counted one time only. Less than 2% of the sample rests with the top ten.

This sample is part of a study of blood T cell repertoires in COVID-19 (dated by TCRdb to about 2020). The study in broad terms: Collaborator samples came from the United States, Italy and Spain and covered acute and convalescent phases of COVID-19. The material from the prospective study consisted of cDNA or gDNA derived from T cells, B-cell-depleted T cells, or PBMCs. The dataset comprised deeply sampled blood TCRbeta repertoires from subjects exposed to, actively infected with, or recovered from COVID-19. The repertoires were released in a freely available public database intended as a resource for research on the immune response to SARS-CoV-2. Samples were obtained from the ongoing ImmuneRACE study (first 160 participants) and from about 1,300 subjects provided by 6 global collaborators. Nearly every sample came with metadata listing a de-identified subject ID, COVID-19 status, age in years and sex. Where available, HLA class I and class II types were taken from metadata supplied by the sample provider and were not determined by assay-based typing. Overall results and qualifications from the work: The quantity of clinical and demographic metadata differed by source and by participant and was supplied without curation.

Compared with germline, V lacks 6 bases and J lacks 6 bases; bases without a gene match: 11. Looking up the germline V gene (reference sequence) yields CDR1 LNHDA and CDR2 SQIVND. CDR3 length: 15 amino acids, cysteine to phenylalanine. Only CDR3 DNA remains: 45 bases, in frame from the first base. At one collaborating source in Seattle, patients were enrolled during active infection and were followed longitudinally through the course of disease. Whole blood was collected in K2EDTA tubes by collaborating institutions according to the institutions' own protocols. For TCRbeta analysis, collaborators shipped samples as frozen whole blood, isolated PBMCs, or DNA extracted from either of those sample types.

The chain was built from TRBV19 and TRBJ2-3; 8 bases in between match TRBD2. The clonotype was recovered from a woman in her 30s with COVID-19, enrolled during active disease. The sequencing input was peripheral blood. The CDR3 loop reads CASRQTSVGVDTQYF. The DNA reads as follows: TGTGCCAGTAGACAGACTAGCGTGGGGGTGGATACGCAGTATTTT.